The source of this T cell receptor (beta chain) is a study of regulatory T cells in long-lasting Graves disease. Stated time point: persistent/refractory GD, antithyroid drugs over 5 years with positive TRAb. PBMCs were the source of the RNA used for TCR sequencing. Patients of an endocrinology department in Xi'an, China, were included. Study-wide points: Sample size was small, which may have lowered accuracy. Persistent disease showed a preference for TRBV28, TRBJ1-2 and TRBJ2-5. Only peripheral blood was studied, not thyroid tissue.

Libraries of TCR beta came from iRepertoire HTBI primers plus Arm-PCR of CDR3 regions. TCRdb re-called the multiplex PCR reads through MiXCR, storing one row per CDR3 protein. The profile covers about 470,000 distinct CDR3 sequences, with about 22% appearing a single time and 7.1% taken by the ten largest. V lost 2 bases to trimming and J lost 4 bases, with 12 bases between them. Per the germline V gene, CDR1 is MNHEY and CDR2 is SVGAGI. CDR3 length: 16 residues. Comments on this clonotype: The target antigen is unknown.

The receptor was isolated from a female donor with Graves disease. The material sequenced was peripheral blood mononuclear cells (PBMCs), taken when the disease was refractory, from a patient treated with antithyroid drugs. The gene calls are TRBV6-5 and TRBJ2-6; D is possibly TRBD1 (6 bases). The CDR3 reads CASSYRDRPGANVLTF. The CDR3 DNA is TGTGCCAGCAGTTACCGAGACAGGCCCGGGGCCAACGTCCTGACTTTC.